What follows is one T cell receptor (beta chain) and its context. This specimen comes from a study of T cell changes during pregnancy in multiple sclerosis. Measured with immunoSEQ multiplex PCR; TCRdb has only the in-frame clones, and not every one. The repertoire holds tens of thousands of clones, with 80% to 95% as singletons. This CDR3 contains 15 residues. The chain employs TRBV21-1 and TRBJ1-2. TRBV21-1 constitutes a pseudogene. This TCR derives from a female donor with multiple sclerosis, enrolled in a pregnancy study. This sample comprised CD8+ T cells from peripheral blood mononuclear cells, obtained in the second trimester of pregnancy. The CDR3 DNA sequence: TGTGCCAGCAGCGCAACTTCCCTGGGGGGGAAAGGCTACACCTTC. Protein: CASSATSLGGKGYTF.